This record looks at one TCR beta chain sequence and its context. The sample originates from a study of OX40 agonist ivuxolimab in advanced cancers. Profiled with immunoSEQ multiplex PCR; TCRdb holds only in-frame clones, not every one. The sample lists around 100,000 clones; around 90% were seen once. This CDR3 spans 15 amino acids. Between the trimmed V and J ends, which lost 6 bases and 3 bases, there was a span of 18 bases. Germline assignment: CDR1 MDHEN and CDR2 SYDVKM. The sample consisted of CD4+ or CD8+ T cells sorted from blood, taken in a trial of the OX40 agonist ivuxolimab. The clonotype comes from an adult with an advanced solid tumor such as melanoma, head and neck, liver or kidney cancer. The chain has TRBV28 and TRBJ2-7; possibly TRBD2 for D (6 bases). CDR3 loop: CASSRIGGVNYEQYF. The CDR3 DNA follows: TGTGCCAGCAGCCGTATAGGCGGGGTAAACTACGAGCAGTACTTC.